The table lists the clone carrying this T cell receptor (beta chain) with many counts. This entry comes from a study of T cells in Graves' hyperthyroidism and ophthalmopathy. The patients, who ranged from 18 to 65 in age, presented with newly diagnosed hyperthyroidism lasting under 2 months. The CDR3 regions of TCR beta were amplified from RNA transcripts. TCR CDR3 underwent first-round RT-PCR with the HTBI primer set. One entry per CDR3 protein, called by TCRdb with MiXCR from the multiplex PCR reads. The sample lists 250,000 or so distinct CDR3 sequences, approximately 14% occurring once. The CDR3 runs to 16 residues. The V and J ends lost 2 bases and 8 bases, in that order; junction bases with no gene match: 8.

This receptor was identified in a woman in her 50s with Graves' hyperthyroidism that later progressed to Graves' ophthalmopathy. This rearrangement joins TRBV12-3 or TRBV12-4 to TRBJ1-6; 8 bases are a match to TRBD1. The sequencing sample was made of blood. CDR3: CASSLLFYRGDSPLHF. In DNA, the CDR3 is TGTGCCAGCAGTTTACTCTTTTACAGGGGGGATTCACCCCTCCACTTT.